The present entry profiles one TCR beta chain with its context. The data are from a study of T cell responses to AZD1222 COVID-19 vaccine. Germline CDR1 reads SEHNR; CDR2 reads FQNEAQ (reference sequence). The length of the CDR3 is 15 residues. Trimming removed 3 bases from V and 10 bases from J; junction bases left unmatched: 8. Assay used: immunoSEQ multiplex PCR; TCRdb lists only in-frame clones, some missing. The sample lists fewer than 180,000 clones; roughly 94% were seen once. This receptor was taken from an adult in good health. Source: peripheral blood, taken on day 0 of AZD1222 vaccination. The chain recombines TRBV7-9 with TRBJ2-1, with 11 nucleotides matching TRBD2. This CDR3 is CASSFAGLAGGEQFF. The CDR3 DNA is TGTGCCAGCAGCTTCGCCGGGCTAGCGGGAGGCGAGCAGTTCTTC.